This TCR beta chain came from a study of T cells in women clearing cervical HPV infection. A remark on this clone: The read comes to an end 3 residues before the CDR3 does, leaving the germline J gene to fill in the end.

The CDR3 sequence is 15 residues long. V lost 7 bases and J lost 5, with 20 bases in between. Per germline, CDR1 SNHLY and CDR2 FYNNEI. Only in-frame clones appear in the TCRdb table, and some are missing; sequencing was by immunoSEQ multiplex PCR. This sample's table has about 20,000 clones. The chain has TRBV2 and TRBJ1-2, with D unclear. The TCR sequence derives from a woman between 18 and 70 years old with a cervical HPV16 infection that either progressed to CIN3+ or cleared (not recorded which). The sequenced sample was blood buffy coat. The sequenced CDR3 bases are TGTGCCAGCAATCAAGGTGAGGCCTTTTCTTATGGC. Residues: CASNQGEAFSYG. The CDR3 in full is CASNQGEAFSYGYTF.